This T cell receptor (beta chain) is from a study of blood T cell repertoires in COVID-19. Germline values: CDR1 SGHKS, CDR2 YYEKEE (reference sequence). V dropped 4 bases and J dropped 9; count of bases not matched to a gene: 11. The CDR3 covers 14 residues. Assay: immunoSEQ multiplex PCR; the TCRdb copy retains only in-frame clones and omits some. Of around 78,000 clones listed, approximately 88% are singletons. The V call is TRBV5-5, the J call TRBJ2-7; TRBD1 matches at 9 bases. Sequencing used peripheral blood. The source of this sequence is a man aged 45-60 years with active COVID-19. The CDR3 DNA reads as TGTGCCAGCAGCGGCTACAGGGGGCGGAACGTGCAGTACTTC. This gives the protein CASSGYRGRNVQYF.